This TCR beta chain was profiled in a study of T-cell memory formation after mild COVID-19. Study conclusions and caveats: Among clones contracting day 15 to 85, CD4/CD8 was balanced, whereas later expanders leaned CD4+.

TCR alpha and TCR beta cDNA libraries with sample barcodes and UMIs came from 5'RACE using constant-segment primers. TCRdb reprocessed the 5' RACE reads with MiXCR, giving one entry per CDR3 protein. The sample includes roughly 320,000 distinct CDR3 sequences, under 30% of them seen just once. Comments on this clonotype: Its antigen is as yet unknown.

Trimming stripped 5 bases from V and 0 bases from J, with 14 bases between. Germline V gene sequence: CDR1 SGHTA, CDR2 FQGNSA. The CDR3 runs to 15 residues. The receptor was derived from an adult woman who had mild COVID-19 (a few samples of this study predate the infection). Cell type and time point are not known. The sequencing input was PBMCs or a T cell subset sorted from them (not recorded which). The J gene is TRBJ2-7, the V gene TRBV7-2; TRBD2 is a possible D gene (6 bases). CDR3 DNA: TGTGCCAGCAGCCCCAGCGGGTCCCGCTCCTACGAGCAGTACTTC. Protein sequence: CASSPSGSRSYEQYF.